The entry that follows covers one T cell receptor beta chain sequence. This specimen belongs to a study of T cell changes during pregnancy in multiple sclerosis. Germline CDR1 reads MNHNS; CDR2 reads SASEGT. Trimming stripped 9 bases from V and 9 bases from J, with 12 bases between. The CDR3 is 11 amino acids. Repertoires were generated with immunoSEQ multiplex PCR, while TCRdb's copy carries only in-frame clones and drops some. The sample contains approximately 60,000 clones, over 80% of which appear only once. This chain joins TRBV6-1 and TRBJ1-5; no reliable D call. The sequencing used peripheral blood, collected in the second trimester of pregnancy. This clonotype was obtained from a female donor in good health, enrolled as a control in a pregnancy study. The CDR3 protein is CASAVEPPQHF. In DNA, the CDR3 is TGTGCCAGTGCAGTCGAACCGCCCCAGCATTTT.